This T cell receptor beta chain was captured by sequencing in a study of CD8+ T cells in alopecia areata. Indicated treatment: oral pan-JAK inhibitor, 5-10 mg twice daily. Patients with alopecia areata provided lesional scalp punch biopsies as well as peripheral blood. In this sample, this clone turned up once. Extraction and reverse transcription of RNA yielded cDNA as the sequencing template. Clones were read by immunoSEQ multiplex PCR, and TCRdb kept only the in-frame ones, dropping some. The sample lists tens of thousands of clones, about 70% occurring once. Germline loops: CDR1 LNHDA, CDR2 SQIVND (reference sequence). This CDR3 region has 12 residues. Trimming shortened V by 10 bases and J by 0 bases, and 9 bases separated the two germline ends.

The sequences come from CD8+ T cells sorted from blood, collected at approximately week 44, from a patient treated with tofacitinib. The V and J genes are TRBV19 and TRBJ1-1; tentatively, D is TRBD1 (5 bases). The sequence was obtained from a human donor with alopecia areata. Here the CDR3 reads CATQGVNTEAFF. CDR3 coding DNA: TGTGCCACCCAGGGAGTGAACACTGAAGCTTTCTTT.